In this sample, the clone carrying this TCR beta chain turned up many times. Its antigen is currently unknown. The data derive from a study of response to subunit inactivated influenza vaccine. General study results and limits: Authors suggested each seasonal influenza vaccination recruits few new T cells.

CDR3 length: 13 amino acids. CDR1 is SNHLY, CDR2 FYNNEI, per germline. The V and J ends lost 7 bases and 5 bases respectively, with 14 bases between them. One entry per CDR3 protein results from TCRdb running MiXCR on the RT-PCR reads. The sample includes hundreds of thousands of distinct CDR3 sequences, 7.5% to 8.5% of them seen just once. The chain is built from TRBV2 and TRBJ1-1, with D unresolved. This clonotype originated in a man aged 50 to 75 who received an inactivated influenza vaccine. The sample here was PBMCs from blood, taken roughly 24 months after vaccination. The CDR3 sequence: CASTEGPRTEAFF. The CDR3 DNA is TGTGCCAGCACTGAGGGCCCGCGGACTGAAGCTTTCTTT.